These 25 T cell receptor beta chains were sequenced from one sample in a study of beta chain features in type 1 diabetes (dated by TCRdb to 2017 to 2018). Receptors were amplified or captured by the immunoSEQ multiplex PCR assay. The High Capacity cDNA Reverse Transcription Kit was used to reverse transcribe all of the isolated RNA, meaning that expressed TCRB transcripts were what got sequenced. Entries here come from immuneACCESS through TCRdb and include only in-frame sequences with V and J called. Some clones fail to appear in such tables; in the studies checked, an unresolved V gene covers under half of the shortfall, and the cause of the remainder is unknown. Here the sample has some 900,000 clones; roughly 15% occur a single time. Clones ranked in the top ten supply 0.023% of the sample. Sequenced: naive CD4+ T cells from blood. The cell subset or site label here, explained by the study, means: true naive CD4+ T cells. These receptor sequences come from a woman under 30 in good health.

This clone was seen more than once but under ten times. V usage is TRBV4-3 and J usage is TRBJ2-7; 8 nucleotides align to TRBD1. This CDR3 contains 19 residues. V shed 0 bases and J 1 base; nucleotides not matched to a gene: 14. CDR1 and CDR2 from the germline V gene are LGHNA and YSLEER. The CDR3 is CASSQDFLPWDRLSYEQYF. CDR3 sequence (DNA): TGCGCCAGCAGCCAAGATTTCCTCCCGTGGGACAGGTTATCCTACGAGCAGTACTTC.

This clone appeared a few times. The chain recombines TRBV15 with TRBJ2-1; D not certain. This CDR3 is 14 amino acids long. The V gene lost 6 bases and the J gene lost 8 bases, with 17 bases spanning the gap. Germline CDR1 LNHNV, CDR2 YYDKDF (reference sequence). This CDR3 is CATRPGMDGHEQFF. DNA of the CDR3: TGTGCCACCAGACCTGGTATGGACGGCCATGAGCAGTTCTTC.

This clone was detected a few times. The chain joins TRBV7-2 to TRBJ2-5; TRBD2 agrees at 10 bases. CDR1 and CDR2 (germline): SGHTA, FQGNSA. Trimming cost V 9 bases and J 5 bases; bases outside gene matches: 15. The CDR3 has 16 residues. CDR3 residues: CASKPSGGGQLETQYF. The CDR3 region has the DNA TGTGCCAGTAAGCCCAGCGGGGGGGGACAATTGGAGACCCAGTACTTC.

A few counts support this clone. This chain connects TRBV4-3 to TRBJ2-7; D is possibly TRBD1 (7 bases). Germline V gives CDR1 LGHNA, CDR2 YSLEER. This CDR3 is built from 13 residues. V was clipped by 0 bases and J by 7 bases, with 10 bases between them. The CDR3 DNA reads as TGCGCCAGCAGCCAAGACAGGGGGGATGAGCAGTACTTC. Translation gives CASSQDRGDEQYF.

This clone has only a few counts. V gene TRBV28 combines with J gene TRBJ2-3; weak D call: TRBD2 (5 bases). The V end was cut by 4 bases, the J end by 0 bases, with 20 bases between. The CDR3 is made up of 18 amino acids. Germline assignment: CDR1 MDHEN and CDR2 SYDVKM. The CDR3 is CASSSPRGAEESTDTQYF. CDR3 DNA: TGTGCCAGCAGTTCCCCCCGGGGAGCGGAGGAAAGCACAGATACGCAGTATTTT. The full variable domain, in which reference TRBV28 and TRBJ2-3 provide the parts outside the CDR3, is DVKVTQSSRYLVKRTGEKVFLECVQDMDHENMFWYRQDPGLGLRLIYFSYDVKMKEKGDIPEGYSVSREKKERFSLILESASTNQTSMYLCASSSPRGAEESTDTQYFGPGTRLTVL.

The V gene is TRBV7-3, the J gene TRBJ2-4, with 9 positions matching TRBD1. Germline V CDR1 and CDR2: SGHTA, FQGTGA. There are 14 residues in the CDR3. With 9 bases clipped from V and 10 bases from J, the junction kept 13 bases outside the gene matches. Written as DNA, the CDR3 is TGTGCCAGTCCCGATCCTTGGGACAGGGTGATTCAGTACTTC. Protein: CASPDPWDRVIQYF.

This clone was counted between two and nine times. The chain recombines TRBV7-6 with TRBJ2-1, with D maybe TRBD1 (6 bases). V gave up 7 bases and J gave up 8 bases, with 9 bases separating them. Germline lookup yields CDR1 SGHVS and CDR2 FNYEAQ. The CDR3 runs to 11 residues. The CDR3 DNA reads TGTGCCAGCAAACAGGGAGATGAGCAGTTCTTC. Amino acids: CASKQGDEQFF.

The J gene is TRBJ1-2, the V gene TRBV6-6, with D perhaps TRBD1 (5 bases). The CDR3 totals 11 residues. The V gene's germline CDR1 is MNHNY and CDR2 SVGAGI (reference sequence). Between the trimmed V and J ends, which lost 11 bases and 9 bases, there was a span of 16 bases. CDR3 region: CAAGPLWSYTF. The CDR3 nucleotides are TGTGCCGCGGGACCTCTATGGAGCTACACCTTC.

The chain employs TRBV16 and TRBJ1-1; D not certain. This CDR3 comprises 16 residues. Germline V gene sequence: CDR1 KGHSY, CDR2 FQNENV. V gave up 1 base and J gave up 4 bases, with 16 bases separating them. The CDR3 nucleotides read TGTGCCAGCAGCCAATTCGGTACCGGATCAGCCACTGAAGCTTTCTTT. Translation: CASSQFGTGSATEAFF.

The CDR3 loop is CASSLATGANTGELFF. The CDR3 DNA reads TGTGCCAGCAGCTTAGCGACAGGAGCCAACACCGGGGAGCTGTTTTTT. The chain is built from TRBV7-2 and TRBJ2-2; D may be TRBD1 (6 bases). The CDR3 covers 16 residues. The ends were cut back, 0 bases at V and 2 bases at J, with 10 bases in the middle. Germline-derived CDR1 and CDR2 are SGHTA and FQGNSA.

Concerning this clone: A much bigger clone sits one base away, suggesting this may be a read error. Other DNA sequences in the same sample also yield this CDR3. The CDR3 sequence is CASSSYNEQFF. In DNA, the CDR3 is TGTGCCAGCAGCTCATACAATGAGCAGTTCTTC. V and J are TRBV28 and TRBJ2-1, with D unclear. This CDR3 has 11 amino acids. The germline gives CDR1 MDHEN, CDR2 SYDVKM. The V end was cut by 6 bases, the J end by 4 bases, with 4 bases between.

This clone was counted between two and nine times. The rearrangement uses TRBV6-5 and TRBJ1-2; 8 bases are a match to TRBD1. Germline CDR1 and CDR2: MNHEY and SVGAGI. The CDR3 sequence is 11 residues long. V was clipped by 10 bases and J by 8 bases; unmatched bases: 6. The CDR3 DNA reads as TGTGCCAATAGGACAGGGAACGGCTACACCTTC. Translation gives CANRTGNGYTF.

On this clone: The sample carries other DNA sequences with the same CDR3. The genes are TRBV11-2 and TRBJ2-1; no firm D call. The germline V and J ends were trimmed by 3 bases and 7 bases, with 4 bases remaining between them. The CDR3 loop spans 11 amino acids. The V gene's germline CDR1 is SGHAT and CDR2 FQNNGV. The CDR3 bases are TGTGCCAGCAGCTTTGCGAATGAGCAGTTCTTC. Amino acids: CASSFANEQFF.

The chain joins TRBV7-9 to TRBJ2-1; 10 positions match TRBD2. The CDR3 covers 17 residues. Looked up from germline, CDR1 is SEHNR and CDR2 is FQNEAQ (reference sequence). J was trimmed by 4 bases and V by 5 bases; bases with no gene match: 11. The CDR3 reads CASSPGASGRGYNEQFF. The DNA for the CDR3 is TGTGCCAGCAGCCCCGGCGCTAGCGGGAGAGGTTACAATGAGCAGTTCTTC.

J is TRBJ2-2 and V is TRBV7-9; D is possibly TRBD1 (5 bases). The CDR3 is 15 amino acids. Trimming cost V 3 bases and J 0 bases, with 8 bases left between them. The V gene's germline CDR1 is SEHNR and CDR2 FQNEAQ (reference sequence). The CDR3 sequence is CASSFGHPNTGELFF. The CDR3 nucleotides are TGTGCCAGCAGCTTCGGACACCCGAACACCGGGGAGCTGTTTTTT.

The chain couples TRBV7-9 to TRBJ2-5; TRBD2 matches 7 bases. The germline V gene has CDR1 SEHNR and CDR2 FQNEAQ (reference sequence). V dropped 2 bases and J dropped 4; count of bases not matched to a gene: 4. The CDR3 totals 14 residues. This chain's CDR3 is CASSLREARETQYF. CDR3 nucleotide sequence: TGTGCCAGCAGCTTACGGGAGGCCCGAGAGACCCAGTACTTC.

This clone appeared once. The J gene is TRBJ2-5, the V gene TRBV5-1; D is possibly TRBD2 (5 bases). This CDR3 comprises 17 residues. V lost 3 bases to trimming and J lost 5 bases, with 23 bases between them. CDR1 is SGHRS, CDR2 YFSETQ, per germline. CDR3 in amino acids: CASSSGSGRTLGETQYF. CDR3 sequence (DNA): TGCGCCAGCAGCTCCGGTTCGGGCAGGACTCTGGGGGAGACCCAGTACTTC.

The V call is TRBV2, the J call TRBJ2-7; a possible D gene is TRBD2 (5 bases). Trimming shortened V by 8 bases and J by 5 bases, and 13 bases separated the two germline ends. CDR3 length: 12 amino acids. Germline V gene sequence: CDR1 SNHLY, CDR2 FYNNEI. CDR3 sequence: CASVELSDEQYF. Written as DNA, the CDR3 is TGTGCCAGCGTCGAACTTAGCGACGAGCAGTACTTC.

V and J are TRBV9 and TRBJ1-5, with D perhaps matching TRBD1 (5 bases). Germline values: CDR1 SGDLS, CDR2 YYNGEE. The CDR3 spans 15 residues. V shed 0 bases and J shed 5 bases, with 12 bases lying between them. The CDR3 DNA reads TGTGCCAGCAGCGTAGGGGAGGGGTCGGATCAGCCCCAGCATTTT. This gives the protein CASSVGEGSDQPQHF.

This chain joins TRBV2 and TRBJ1-1; D is ambiguous. CDR1 SNHLY and CDR2 FYNNEI come from the germline V gene. This CDR3 comprises 14 residues. The V end lost 5 bases, the J end lost 1 base, and 11 bases lay between the germline ends. The CDR3 sequence: CASSPILPNTEAFF. For the CDR3, the DNA is TGTGCCAGCAGTCCGATTCTTCCGAACACTGAAGCTTTCTTT.

This clone was seen only a few times. Distinct nucleotide sequences in the sample also encode this CDR3. The genes are TRBV15 and TRBJ2-7; the match to TRBD1 covers 8 bases. V gave up 1 base and J gave up 0 bases; unmatched junction bases: 11. From germline, CDR1 is LNHNV and CDR2 YYDKDF (reference sequence). The CDR3 covers 18 residues. The CDR3 bases are TGTGCCACCAGCAGAGGGTATCGGGGACAGGAGAGCTCCTACGAGCAGTACTTC. It yields the protein CATSRGYRGQESSYEQYF.

This chain uses TRBV6-1 with TRBJ1-1; tentative D call: TRBD1 (5 bases). Germline values: CDR1 MNHNS, CDR2 SASEGT. CDR3 length equals 14 residues. Trimming removed 6 bases from V and 1 base from J, with 12 bases in between. CDR3 bases: TGTGCCAGCAGAGAATCGACAGAGAACACTGAAGCTTTCTTT. It is translated as CASRESTENTEAFF.

The chain has TRBV4-1 and TRBJ2-6; D unclear. Germline V CDR1 and CDR2: MGHRA, YSYEKL. V was cut by 1 base and J by 0 bases, with 16 bases left in between. This CDR3 region has 19 residues. The CDR3, as DNA: TGCGCCAGCAGCCAAGTTATGGTTACTGCCCTCTCTGGGGCCAACGTCCTGACTTTC. Protein product: CASSQVMVTALSGANVLTF.

This clone was detected only a few times. CDR3 nucleotide sequence: TGCAGCGCAGCCGAAGTGAATGAAAAACTGTTTTTT. It yields the protein CSAAEVNEKLFF. The V gene is TRBV29-1, the J gene TRBJ1-4, with D uncertain. V gave up 7 bases and J gave up 5 bases, with 11 bases separating them. The CDR3 covers 12 residues. CDR1 and CDR2 (germline): SQVTM, ANQGSEA.

This clone has only a few counts. The chain has TRBV6-1 and TRBJ2-5; possibly TRBD1 or TRBD2 for D (5 bases each). The CDR3 sequence is 13 residues long. CDR1 MNHNS and CDR2 SASEGT come from the germline V gene. V lost 3 bases to trimming and J lost 5 bases, with 10 bases between them. CDR3 DNA: TGTGCCAGCAGTGATCCGGGGCGTGAGACCCAGTACTTC. It is translated as CASSDPGRETQYF.